This entry lists 14 T cell receptor beta chains sequenced from one sample in a study of blood T cell repertoires in COVID-19. Only in-frame clones appear in the TCRdb table, and some are missing; sequencing was by immunoSEQ multiplex PCR. The sample has around 460,000 clones, 80% to 90% seen once. Sequenced sample: peripheral blood. The origin of the receptors is a man aged 18 to 29 with COVID-19, enrolled during active disease.

The chain joins TRBV5-1 to TRBJ2-5, with D possibly matching TRBD2 (6 bases). Germline V CDR1 and CDR2: SGHRS, YFSETQ. V was shortened by 0 bases and J by 4 bases, with 13 bases between the two germline ends. The CDR3 is 15 residues long. CDR3 sequence reads: CASSLGDAGGETQYF. The CDR3 DNA follows: TGCGCCAGCAGCTTGGGAGACGCCGGGGGAGAGACCCAGTACTTC.

The chain recombines TRBV15 with TRBJ1-2; no definite D call. CDR1 and CDR2 from the germline V gene are LNHNV and YYDKDF (reference sequence). The V gene lost 5 bases and the J gene lost 0 bases, with 7 bases spanning the gap. This CDR3 contains 13 residues. The CDR3 bases are TGTGCCACCAGCCTGCGGGCTAACTATGGCTACACCTTC. This codes for CATSLRANYGYTF.

The chain is built from TRBV16 and TRBJ2-1, with D possibly TRBD2 on 5 matching bases. The germline CDR1 and CDR2 sequences are KGHSY and FQNENV. V was cut by 4 bases and J by 7 bases, with 20 bases left in between. This CDR3 is 16 amino acids long. As DNA, the CDR3 is TGTGCCAGCAGCCTCGGTCCGGGGTTGGGGTTAAATGAGCAGTTCTTC. This sequence encodes CASSLGPGLGLNEQFF.

The table lists this clone with a few counts. The V and J genes are TRBV19 and TRBJ2-1; 11 bases are shared with TRBD2. CDR3 length: 13 residues. V lost 6 bases to trimming and J lost 10 bases; unmatched junction nucleotides: 5. Looked up from germline, CDR1 is LNHDA and CDR2 is SQIVND (reference sequence). DNA for the CDR3: TGTGCCAGTAGACTAGCGGGAGTAGGAGAGCAGTTCTTC. This translates into CASRLAGVGEQFF.

In its sample, this clone was seen a few times. The V and J genes are TRBV7-2 and TRBJ1-2, with 8 bases identical to TRBD1. The length of the CDR3 is 13 residues. After removal of 5 bases from V and 7 bases from J, the junction contained 6 bases not matched to a gene. Germline assignment: CDR1 SGHTA and CDR2 FQGNSA. CDR3 nucleotide sequence: TGTGCCAGCAGCCCTCGGGACAGGTCTGGCTACACCTTC. Translated, it gives CASSPRDRSGYTF.

This clone was counted once. The chain combines TRBV4-2 with TRBJ2-7, with TRBD1 as a possible D gene (5 bases). The CDR3 has 15 amino acids. Between the trimmed V and J ends, which lost 0 bases and 0 bases, there was a span of 9 bases. The germline V gene has CDR1 LGHNA and CDR2 YNFKEQ. The CDR3: CASSQETDTSYEQYF. CDR3 in DNA: TGTGCCAGCAGCCAAGAGACAGATACCTCCTACGAGCAGTACTTC.

V is TRBV28 and J is TRBJ2-7; 9 bases align to TRBD1. Germline V lookup: CDR1 MDHEN, CDR2 SYDVKM. Trimming took 8 bases from V and 3 from J; bases not matched to a gene: 5. The CDR3 has 13 residues. The CDR3 sequence: CASGTGYSYEQYF. The CDR3 nucleotides are TGTGCCAGCGGGACAGGGTATAGCTACGAGCAGTACTTC.

The chain employs TRBV2 and TRBJ2-2, with 8 bases fitting TRBD2. The CDR3 is 15 amino acids. With V trimmed by 6 bases and J by 3 bases, 6 bases remained unmatched. Germline CDR1 reads SNHLY; CDR2 reads FYNNEI. The CDR3 DNA is TGTGCCAGCAGGCCAGCCGGGGGGGACACCGGGGAGCTGTTTTTT. Translating it yields CASRPAGGDTGELFF.

The V and J genes are TRBV6-2 or TRBV6-3 and TRBJ1-5, with 8 bases identical to TRBD1. The CDR3 is made up of 13 amino acids. Germline V gene sequence: CDR1 MNHEY, CDR2 SVGEGT. V lost 6 bases and J lost 6; bases outside the gene matches: 4. CDR3 loop: CASSARGLQPQHF. As DNA, the CDR3 is TGTGCCAGCAGCGCCAGGGGGCTTCAGCCCCAGCATTTT.

This clone was observed a single time. This chain connects TRBV27 to TRBJ2-7; no firm D call. The CDR3 runs 14 residues. Between the trimmed V and J ends, which lost 0 bases and 2 bases, there was a span of 8 bases. Looked up from germline, CDR1 is MNHEY and CDR2 is SMNVEV (reference sequence). The CDR3 spells CASSLSGRTYEQYF. As DNA, the CDR3 is TGTGCCAGCAGTTTATCGGGCAGAACCTACGAGCAGTACTTC.

The rearrangement uses TRBV5-4 and TRBJ1-1; maybe TRBD1 (6 bases). The germline CDR1 and CDR2 sequences are SGHNT and YYREEE (reference sequence). The ends were cut back, 5 bases at V and 2 bases at J, with 13 bases in the middle. This CDR3 comprises 14 residues. The CDR3 is CASRQGLINTEAFF. DNA of the CDR3: TGTGCCAGCAGACAGGGCCTAATCAACACTGAAGCTTTCTTT.

V is TRBV7-9 and J is TRBJ2-1; 10 nucleotides agree with TRBD2. The ends lost 4 bases at V and 5 bases at J; junction bases unmatched: 2. The CDR3 is 14 amino acids. Germline V gene sequence: CDR1 SEHNR, CDR2 FQNEAQ (reference sequence). The CDR3 bases are TGTGCCAGCAGCTGGACTAGCGGAGACAATGAGCAGTTCTTC. Its protein product is CASSWTSGDNEQFF.

V and J are TRBV5-5 and TRBJ2-5; a possible D gene is TRBD1 (5 bases). The germline gives CDR1 SGHKS, CDR2 YYEKEE (reference sequence). The germline V and J ends were trimmed by 0 bases and 5 bases, with 11 bases remaining between them. The CDR3 totals 14 residues. The CDR3 coding sequence is TGTGCCAGCAGCTTGGTAGGGGCGCTTGAGACCCAGTACTTC. Protein: CASSLVGALETQYF.

In DNA form, the CDR3 reads TGCGCCAGCAGCTTGGTTCAGGGCCCACGTGAAGCTTTCTTT. The encoded protein is CASSLVQGPREAFF. The J gene is TRBJ1-1, the V gene TRBV5-1; perhaps TRBD1 as D (5 bases). This CDR3 comprises 14 residues. CDR1 is SGHRS, CDR2 YFSETQ, per germline. Deletions cut 0 bases from V and 7 bases from J, with 13 bases between.